One and the same sample provided the 2 T cell receptor beta chains below, sequenced in a study of blood T cell repertoires in COVID-19. The protocol was immunoSEQ multiplex PCR, while the TCRdb copy is restricted to in-frame clones and leaves out a portion. This table holds roughly 66,000 clones, 82% found once. Sequenced sample: peripheral blood. The receptors originated from a man between 60 and 70 years old with acute or convalescent COVID-19.

The rearrangement links TRBV6-2 or TRBV6-3 to TRBJ2-3; TRBD2 aligns across 9 bases. This CDR3 is built from 16 residues. Looked up from germline, CDR1 is MNHEY and CDR2 is SVGEGT. V shed 5 bases, J shed 4 bases, and the junction held 10 bases outside the gene matches. The DNA for the CDR3 is TGTGCCAGCAGTAACGAGGCGGGGGGGCACGCAGATACGCAGTATTTT. This codes for CASSNEAGGHADTQYF.

The chain uses TRBV30 and TRBJ1-3, with D unclear. CDR3 size: 12 residues. The V and J ends lost 8 bases and 0 bases respectively, with 8 bases between them. The V gene's germline CDR1 is GTSNPN and CDR2 SVGIG (reference sequence). The DNA for the CDR3 is TGTGCCGGTGGGAGCTCTGGAAACACCATATATTTT. This codes for CAGGSSGNTIYF.